Listed below are T cell receptor beta chains from one sample, sequenced in a study of T cell responses to AZD1222 COVID-19 vaccine. TCRdb's table, derived via immunoSEQ multiplex PCR, lists solely in-frame clones and lacks some. Here the sample spans 90,000 to 130,000 clones, 70% to 90% being singletons. This specimen consisted of peripheral blood, obtained 28 days after the second AZD1222 dose. The receptors derive from an adult who received the AZD1222 COVID-19 vaccine. The CDR3 runs from the conserved cysteine through the conserved F or W. Fields, in order: V gene, J gene, clone size, D gene, CDR3 DNA, CDR3 protein. D genes are given only for firm matches. Rows may omit the clone size; those that give it use once, few, many or a size class.

V gene: TRBV7-3; J gene: TRBJ2-7; clone size: -; D gene: -; CDR3 DNA: TGTGCCAGCAGCCCAAACGAGATTGGGTTTAGTGAGGAGCAGTACTTC; CDR3 protein: CASSPNEIGFSEEQYF
V gene: TRBV7-9; J gene: TRBJ1-3; clone size: -; D gene: -; CDR3 DNA: TGTGCCAGCCCGCCCATATATTTT; CDR3 protein: CASPPIYF
V gene: TRBV29-1; J gene: TRBJ2-5; clone size: -; D gene: -; CDR3 DNA: TGCAGCGTTGAATACATCCAAGAGACCCAGTACTTC; CDR3 protein: CSVEYIQETQYF
V gene: TRBV11-2; J gene: TRBJ1-3; clone size: -; D gene: -; CDR3 DNA: TGTGCCAGCAGCTTAGGTTGGGTAGCTGGAAACACCATATATTTT; CDR3 protein: CASSLGWVAGNTIYF
V gene: TRBV6-5; J gene: TRBJ2-1; clone size: -; D gene: TRBD2; CDR3 DNA: TGTGCCAGCAGTTACGACGGGGGGTCCTACAATGAGCAGTTCTTC; CDR3 protein: CASSYDGGSYNEQFF
V gene: TRBV5-1; J gene: TRBJ2-5; clone size: once; D gene: -; CDR3 DNA: TGCGCCAGCAGCTTGAGACAGCAAGAGACCCAGTACTTC; CDR3 protein: CASSLRQQETQYF
V gene: TRBV5-1; J gene: TRBJ1-1; clone size: few; D gene: -; CDR3 DNA: TGCGCCAGCAGCTTGGTGGCGGGTACTGACACTGAAGCTTTCTTT; CDR3 protein: CASSLVAGTDTEAFF
V gene: TRBV10-3; J gene: TRBJ2-1; clone size: -; D gene: -; CDR3 DNA: TGTGCCATCAACGACGAGTCCGCCAGCTCCTACAATGAGCAGTTCTTC; CDR3 protein: CAINDESASSYNEQFF
V gene: TRBV7-6; J gene: TRBJ1-3; clone size: -; D gene: -; CDR3 DNA: TGTGCCAGCAGCTTAGTTAAGGGCCCGGGAAACACCATATATTTT; CDR3 protein: CASSLVKGPGNTIYF
V gene: TRBV28; J gene: TRBJ2-7; clone size: -; D gene: TRBD1; CDR3 DNA: TGTGCCAGCATCTTCGACAGGGCAACTTCCTACGAGCAGTACTTC; CDR3 protein: CASIFDRATSYEQYF
V gene: TRBV6-1; J gene: TRBJ1-2; clone size: -; D gene: -; CDR3 DNA: TGTGCCAGCAGTTTAGACAGGAACTATGGCTACACCTTC; CDR3 protein: CASSLDRNYGYTF
V gene: TRBV5-1; J gene: TRBJ1-3; clone size: -; D gene: -; CDR3 DNA: TGCGCCAGCAGCGCTAAGATGGGAAACACCATATATTTT; CDR3 protein: CASSAKMGNTIYF
V gene: TRBV5-1; J gene: TRBJ1-1; clone size: -; D gene: -; CDR3 DNA: TGCGCCAGCAGCTATTTACAGGTAGGCACTGAAGCTTTCTTT; CDR3 protein: CASSYLQVGTEAFF
V gene: TRBV4-1; J gene: TRBJ1-2; clone size: -; D gene: -; CDR3 DNA: TGCGCCAGCAGCCAAACCACCTTCGAAAATAACTATGGCTACACCTTC; CDR3 protein: CASSQTTFENNYGYTF
V gene: TRBV7-9; J gene: TRBJ1-3; clone size: -; D gene: -; CDR3 DNA: TGTGCCAGCAGCGCACAACAGGGATCTGGAAACACCATATATTTT; CDR3 protein: CASSAQQGSGNTIYF
V gene: TRBV5-1; J gene: TRBJ2-1; clone size: -; D gene: -; CDR3 DNA: TGCGCCAGCAGCTTGGATCCGGGGAGCTCCTACAATGAGCAGTTCTTC; CDR3 protein: CASSLDPGSSYNEQFF
V gene: TRBV6-6; J gene: TRBJ2-5; clone size: -; D gene: -; CDR3 DNA: TGTGCCAGCAGTGTGGGGGGGGCCGCAGAGACCCAGTACTTC; CDR3 protein: CASSVGGAAETQYF
V gene: TRBV2; J gene: TRBJ2-3; clone size: once; D gene: TRBD2; CDR3 DNA: TGTGCCAGCAGATCTTCGGGGGGGGATACGCAGTATTTT; CDR3 protein: CASRSSGGDTQYF
V gene: TRBV27; J gene: TRBJ2-1; clone size: -; D gene: TRBD2; CDR3 DNA: TGTGCCAGCCGACGGGCTAGCGGCTACTACAATGAGCAGTTCTTC; CDR3 protein: CASRRASGYYNEQFF
V gene: TRBV5-1; J gene: TRBJ2-7; clone size: -; D gene: TRBD2; CDR3 DNA: TGCGCCAGCAGCTTGGGGGCTAGCGGGACATACACCTACGAGCAGTACTTC; CDR3 protein: CASSLGASGTYTYEQYF
V gene: TRBV27; J gene: TRBJ2-7; clone size: -; D gene: TRBD1; CDR3 DNA: TGTGCCAGCAGTTTTCAGACAGGGTTTGAGCAGTACTTC; CDR3 protein: CASSFQTGFEQYF
V gene: TRBV5-1; J gene: TRBJ2-3; clone size: -; D gene: -; CDR3 DNA: TGCGCCAGCACTACCGCAGGCAACCCAGATACGCAGTATTTT; CDR3 protein: CASTTAGNPDTQYF
V gene: TRBV29-1; J gene: TRBJ1-2; clone size: once; D gene: TRBD1; CDR3 DNA: TGCAGCGACACGCAGGGGGCTGGGGGCTACACCTTC; CDR3 protein: CSDTQGAGGYTF
V gene: TRBV19; J gene: TRBJ1-2; clone size: few; D gene: -; CDR3 DNA: TGTGCCAGTAGTACACAGGGAGATTATGGCTACACCTTC; CDR3 protein: CASSTQGDYGYTF
V gene: TRBV6-1; J gene: TRBJ1-6; clone size: few; D gene: -; CDR3 DNA: TGTGCCAGCAGTGAAAGATATAATTCACCCCTCCACTTT; CDR3 protein: CASSERYNSPLHF
V gene: TRBV5-1; J gene: TRBJ1-1; clone size: -; D gene: TRBD1; CDR3 DNA: TGCGCCAGCAGCAAGGGGACAGGGAACACTGAAGCTTTCTTT; CDR3 protein: CASSKGTGNTEAFF